The clone carrying this T cell receptor (beta chain) has ten or more counts. This record belongs to a study of regulatory T cells in long-lasting Graves disease. Sample time point: newly diagnosed GD, antithyroid drugs for less than 3 months. From RNA extracted from PBMCs, the TCR library was made. Germline loops: CDR1 MNHEY, CDR2 SVGAGI. CDR3 length equals 17 residues. V lost 2 bases and J lost 2, with 16 bases in between. Through Arm-PCR of CDR3 regions and iRepertoire HTBI primers, TCR beta libraries were built. MiXCR, applied by TCRdb to the multiplex PCR reads, yields one record per CDR3 protein. The table has 600,000 to 650,000 distinct CDR3 sequences, 15% to 20% seen once. The same data also went into a second study, on T cells in Graves' hyperthyroidism and ophthalmopathy. This second report adds: Blood held most thyroid clonotypes expanded above 0.001 frequency.

The clonotype comes from a woman aged 25 to 39 with Graves disease. The material sequenced was peripheral blood mononuclear cells (PBMCs), taken at new diagnosis, from a patient treated with antithyroid drugs. V is TRBV6-5 and J is TRBJ1-3, with D possibly TRBD1 on 6 matching bases. CDR3 loop: CASSYIATRGPGNTIYF. In DNA, the CDR3 is TGTGCCAGCAGTTACATCGCCACCAGGGGACCTGGAAACACCATATATTTT.